This record covers a single T cell receptor beta chain. Its matching antigen is unknown. Amplification by 5'RACE using constant-segment primers produced TCR alpha and TCR beta cDNA libraries that carried sample barcodes and UMIs. Each CDR3 protein is one row after TCRdb ran MiXCR on the 5' RACE reads. The sample has nearly 40,000 distinct CDR3 sequences; 6% to 6.5% are singletons. This record comes from a study of T-cell memory formation after mild COVID-19. General observations from the study: Nothing confirmed that second-wave clones peaking on day 37 were specific for SARS-CoV-2.

This clonotype originated in an adult who had mild COVID-19 (a few samples of this study predate the infection). Cell type and time point are not known. The specimen sequenced was PBMCs or a T cell subset sorted from them (not recorded which).

The CDR3 reads CASSEEDGHYGYTF. The CDR3 coding sequence is TGTGCCAGCAGTGAAGAGGACGGTCACTATGGCTACACCTTC. The genes are TRBV25-1 and TRBJ1-2; D not resolved. Germline V CDR1 and CDR2: MGHDK, SYGVNS. This CDR3 is built from 14 residues. V was pared by 2 bases and J by 3 bases, with 10 bases between.